This TCR beta chain is from a study of cytomegalovirus exposure and HLA in healthy donors. Study conclusions and caveats: Later on, an analysis tied roughly 17,000 TCR beta sequences to HLA alleles at 0.05 false discovery rate. CMV serostatus was the only recorded immune exposure for donors. Rare TCR sequences dominated, though some public TCRs recurred in many donors.

A word on this clone: Its antigen is unknown. At the DNA level, this CDR3 is encoded by other sequences in the same sample as well.

V was cut by 5 bases and J by 5 bases, with 10 bases left in between. This CDR3 spans 13 amino acids. Germline loops: CDR1 SGHTA, CDR2 FQGTGA. Both 60 Vbeta primers and 13 Jbeta primers went into the PCR. In the original workflow: Unique TCR beta chains totaled some 88 million in a later count, with roughly 11 million of them shared. Clones were sequenced by immunoSEQ multiplex PCR, and TCRdb holds only the in-frame ones, with some missing. V and J calls and clone size follow that table, whereas D and trimming were derived from the DNA. The sample shows about 160,000 clones, 68% of them seen only once.

The chain couples TRBV7-3 to TRBJ2-1; D call uncertain. The sample comprised PBMCs. The TCR was taken from a man between 50 and 59 years old in good health and CMV-seronegative. The CDR3 DNA sequence: TGTGCCAGCAGCCTCACGGGTGACAATGAGCAGTTCTTC. Amino acids: CASSLTGDNEQFF. Full variable domain (rest looked up from reference TRBV7-3 and TRBJ2-1): GAGVSQTPSNKVTEKGKYVELRCDPISGHTALYWYRQSLGQGPEFLIYFQGTGAADDSGLPNDRFFAVRPEGSVSTLKIQRTERGDSAVYLCASSLTGDNEQFFGPGTRLTVL.